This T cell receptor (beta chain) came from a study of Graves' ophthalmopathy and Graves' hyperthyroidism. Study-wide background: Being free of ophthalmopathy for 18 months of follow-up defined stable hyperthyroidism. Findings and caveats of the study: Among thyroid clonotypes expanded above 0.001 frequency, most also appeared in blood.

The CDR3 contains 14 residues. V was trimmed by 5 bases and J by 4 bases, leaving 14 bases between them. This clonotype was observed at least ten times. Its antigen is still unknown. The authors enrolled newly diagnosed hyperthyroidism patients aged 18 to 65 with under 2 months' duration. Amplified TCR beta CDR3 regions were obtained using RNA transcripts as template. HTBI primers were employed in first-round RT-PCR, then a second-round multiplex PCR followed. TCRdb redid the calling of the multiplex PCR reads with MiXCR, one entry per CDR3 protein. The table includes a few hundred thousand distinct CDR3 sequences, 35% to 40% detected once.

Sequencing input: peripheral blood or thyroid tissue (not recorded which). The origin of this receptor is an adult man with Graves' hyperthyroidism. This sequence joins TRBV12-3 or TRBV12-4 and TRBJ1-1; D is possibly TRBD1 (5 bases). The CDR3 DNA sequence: TGTGCCAGCAGTCGGGGGGGACGGGGCACTGAAGCTTTCTTT. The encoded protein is CASSRGGRGTEAFF.